These 23 T cell receptor beta chains were all obtained from the same sample, sequenced in a study of beta chain features in type 1 diabetes. Study-wide results and caveats: Shorter TCRB CDR3s, moderately but significantly so, marked every one of the four CD4+ subsets in Type 1 diabetes patients.

Their recognized antigens are unknown. Expressed TCRB transcripts were sequenced after all isolated RNA was converted to cDNA. Here immunoSEQ multiplex PCR was the method, and the copy in TCRdb shows in-frame clones only, minus some. This sample has over 150,000 clones, with almost 8% found just once. Sequenced material: central memory CD4+ T cells from blood. Receptors were obtained from a man aged 18 to 30 with type 1 diabetes.

The sample holds a few counts of this clone. The CDR3 here is CASTTDLQGPQTQYF. The DNA of the CDR3 is TGCGCCAGCACCACGGACCTACAGGGCCCCCAGACCCAGTACTTC. The chain has TRBV5-1 and TRBJ2-5; TRBD1 might be the D (6 bases). V gave up 6 bases and J gave up 6 bases, with 21 bases separating them. The CDR3 length is 15 residues. Per germline, CDR1 SGHRS and CDR2 YFSETQ.

This clone has a handful of counts. The chain employs TRBV11-3 and TRBJ2-2; perhaps TRBD1 as D (5 bases). This CDR3 region has 16 residues. Germline CDR1 SGHNT, CDR2 YENEEA. V was cut by 2 bases and J by 7 bases, with 17 bases left in between. The chain's CDR3 is CASSLYSALQGGELFF. The CDR3 region has the DNA TGTGCCAGCAGCTTATATTCCGCGTTGCAGGGCGGGGAGCTGTTTTTT.

This clone was seen a handful of times. The chain has TRBV28 and TRBJ2-6; no definite D call. CDR3 length: 13 amino acids. CDR1 and CDR2 (germline): MDHEN, SYDVKM. V was clipped by 6 bases and J by 5 bases, with 8 bases between them. The CDR3 region has the DNA TGTGCCAGCAGAACTCGGTGGGCCAACGTCCTGACTTTC. Protein sequence: CASRTRWANVLTF.

This clone showed up just a few times. The chain carries TRBV28 and TRBJ2-7, with 7 bases lining up with TRBD1. Unmatched junction bases numbered 10, after V lost 7 bases and J lost 4 bases. The CDR3 loop spans 14 amino acids. The germline V gene encodes CDR1 MDHEN and CDR2 SYDVKM. The CDR3 sequence: CASNTGAGGYEQYF. In nucleotides, the CDR3 is TGTGCCAGCAACACAGGGGCGGGTGGTTACGAGCAGTACTTC.

The rearrangement joins TRBV4-3 to TRBJ2-3; possibly TRBD2 for D (7 bases). The germline V gene encodes CDR1 LGHNA and CDR2 YSLEER. Trimming removed 0 bases from V and 1 base from J, with 8 bases in between. CDR3 size: 15 residues. The CDR3 DNA is TGCGCCAGCAGCCAAGAAGGGGGGGGCACAGATACGCAGTATTTT. It specifies CASSQEGGGTDTQYF.

The chain has TRBV19 and TRBJ1-2, with D tentatively TRBD1 (6 bases). Germline V CDR1 and CDR2: LNHDA, SQIVND (reference sequence). Trimming took 9 bases from V and 4 from J, leaving 9 bases between them. The CDR3 totals 11 residues. Written as DNA, the CDR3 is TGTGCCAGCCAGGGGCCCTATGGCTACACCTTC. Amino acids: CASQGPYGYTF.

This clone has just a few counts. The chain joins TRBV5-1 to TRBJ2-1, with TRBD1 as a possible D gene (6 bases). The CDR3 runs 14 residues. The germline V gene encodes CDR1 SGHRS and CDR2 YFSETQ. With 2 bases removed from V and 7 bases from J, the gap between germline ends came to 13 bases. In DNA, the CDR3 is TGCGCCAGCAGCTTAGGGCGGACAGAGAATGAGCAGTTCTTC. Translating gives CASSLGRTENEQFF.

This clone has more than one count but fewer than ten. The chain recombines TRBV2 with TRBJ2-3; 8 bases align to TRBD2. The CDR3 has 14 amino acids. CDR1 is SNHLY, CDR2 FYNNEI, per germline. J lost 4 bases, V lost 7 bases, and 7 bases had no gene match. This chain's CDR3 is CASTGGVYADTQYF. CDR3 DNA: TGTGCCAGCACCGGGGGGGTATACGCAGATACGCAGTATTTT.

This clone appeared a few times. V gene TRBV7-9 combines with J gene TRBJ1-2; TRBD1 is a possible D gene (5 bases). Germline CDR1 is SEHNR and CDR2 is FQNEAQ (reference sequence). The CDR3 runs 14 residues. Trimming stripped 5 bases from V and 2 bases from J, with 12 bases between. In DNA, the CDR3 is TGTGCCAGCAGCCCTACGACAGAGAACTATGGCTACACCTTC. Translated, it gives CASSPTTENYGYTF.

The chain uses TRBV18 and TRBJ2-3, with D possibly TRBD1 on 6 matching bases. Per the germline V gene, CDR1 is KGHSH and CDR2 is LQKENI. CDR3 length: 13 amino acids. Trimming took 10 bases from V and 0 from J, leaving 11 bases between them. The chain's CDR3 is CATTGQSTDTQYF. The CDR3 DNA sequence: TGTGCCACCACCGGACAGAGCACAGATACGCAGTATTTT.

This clone was seen a few times. V usage is TRBV5-4 and J usage is TRBJ1-5; a possible D gene is TRBD1 (5 bases). The CDR3 is made up of 13 amino acids. Germline lookup yields CDR1 SGHNT and CDR2 YYREEE (reference sequence). Trimming cost V 0 bases and J 7 bases, with 8 bases left between them. This CDR3 reads CASSLGQGQPQHF. CDR3 DNA sequence: TGTGCCAGCAGCTTGGGGCAGGGCCAGCCCCAGCATTTT.

This chain connects TRBV13 to TRBJ1-6; 7 bases align to TRBD1. Trimming cost V 5 bases and J 7 bases; bases outside gene matches: 5. CDR1 and CDR2 from the germline V gene are PRHDT and FYEKMQ (reference sequence). There are 14 residues in the CDR3. The CDR3 DNA reads TGTGCCAGCAGCACGGGACAGAGAAATTCACCCCTCCACTTT. It specifies CASSTGQRNSPLHF.

This clone was counted at least ten times. The chain carries TRBV7-8 and TRBJ1-4, with TRBD1 identical over 7 bases. The CDR3 consists of 14 residues. Trimming at V came to 6 bases and at J to 8 bases, leaving 9 bases not matched to a gene. Germline lookup yields CDR1 SGHVS and CDR2 FQNEAQ. CDR3 nucleotides: TGTGCCAGCAGTCCAACAGGGGCGGGAGAAAAACTGTTTTTT. It codes for CASSPTGAGEKLFF.

This sequence joins TRBV7-2 and TRBJ2-5; D might be TRBD1 (5 bases). Germline CDR1 reads SGHTA; CDR2 reads FQGNSA. The CDR3 contains 14 residues. V was pared by 1 base and J by 7 bases, with 13 bases between. This CDR3 reads CASSLEAYRPTQYF. The CDR3 DNA sequence: TGTGCCAGCAGCTTAGAGGCCTACAGGCCGACCCAGTACTTC.

This clone was detected many times. The gene calls are TRBV7-7 and TRBJ2-5, with 8 bases aligning to TRBD2. Germline lookup yields CDR1 SSHAT and CDR2 FNYEAQ (reference sequence). V gave up 0 bases and J gave up 5 bases; unmatched junction bases: 2. CDR3 size: 14 residues. CDR3 region: CASSLAGGRETQYF. The CDR3 coding sequence is TGTGCCAGCAGCTTAGCGGGCGGGAGGGAGACCCAGTACTTC.

This sequence joins TRBV7-2 and TRBJ1-3, with D possibly TRBD1 on 6 matching bases. V was shortened by 3 bases and J by 4 bases, with 13 bases between the two germline ends. The CDR3 length is 15 residues. The germline gives CDR1 SGHTA, CDR2 FQGNSA. CDR3 loop: CASSFPGTTGNTIYF. CDR3 nucleotide sequence: TGTGCCAGCAGCTTCCCCGGGACAACAGGAAACACCATATATTTT.

This clone was seen repeatedly, ten times or more. The chain joins TRBV30 to TRBJ1-5; D not certain. CDR3 length: 13 residues. Trimming pared 0 bases from V and 6 bases from J, leaving 9 bases between. Germline V gene lookup returns CDR1 GTSNPN and CDR2 SVGIG (reference sequence). The CDR3 loop reads CAWSVREGQPQHF. In nucleotides, the CDR3 is TGTGCCTGGAGTGTAAGAGAGGGTCAGCCCCAGCATTTT.

The chain links TRBV28 to TRBJ2-5; 13 nucleotides match TRBD2. The V gene end was trimmed by 3 bases and the J gene end by 5 bases; junction bases not matched to a gene: 6. This CDR3 is 16 amino acids long. Germline V CDR1 and CDR2: MDHEN, SYDVKM. CDR3 nucleotide sequence: TGTGCCAGCAGTTTCCAAACTAGCGGGAGGGAGGAGACCCAGTACTTC. It is translated as CASSFQTSGREETQYF.

This chain links TRBV15 with TRBJ2-7; 13 nucleotides line up with TRBD2. The germline V gene encodes CDR1 LNHNV and CDR2 YYDKDF (reference sequence). The CDR3 loop spans 17 amino acids. Trimming took 4 bases from V and 7 from J; bases not matched to a gene: 13. This CDR3 reads CATSTRRTSGSDGEQYF. CDR3 sequence (DNA): TGTGCCACCAGCACCCGCAGGACTAGCGGGAGTGATGGGGAGCAGTACTTC.

This clone has at least ten counts. The J gene is TRBJ1-2, the V gene TRBV7-2; D is perhaps TRBD1 (6 bases). V dropped 5 bases and J dropped 6 bases, with 7 bases sitting between them. Germline lookup yields CDR1 SGHTA and CDR2 FQGNSA. This CDR3 has 11 residues. The CDR3 DNA follows: TGTGCCAGCAGCAAGGGGGATGGCTACACCTTC. It encodes CASSKGDGYTF.

Written as DNA, the CDR3 is TGTGCCAGCAGCTTCACAGGGGTGAATGGCTACACCTTC. It encodes CASSFTGVNGYTF. This rearrangement joins TRBV5-4 to TRBJ1-2, with 7 nucleotides matching TRBD1. Trimming took 2 bases from V and 6 from J; bases not matched to a gene: 4. The CDR3 length is 13 residues. Germline-derived CDR1 and CDR2 are SGHNT and YYREEE (reference sequence).

The genes are TRBV6-6 and TRBJ2-7; 7 nucleotides agree with TRBD2. CDR3 length: 13 amino acids. Germline V lookup: CDR1 MNHNY, CDR2 SVGAGI (reference sequence). V shed 10 bases and J 3 bases; nucleotides not matched to a gene: 9. CDR3 nucleotides: TGTGCCACTAAAAGGGGACTAAACTACGAGCAGTACTTC. Translating it yields CATKRGLNYEQYF.

J is TRBJ2-7 and V is TRBV5-4; no clear D gene. Per the germline V gene, CDR1 is SGHNT and CDR2 is YYREEE (reference sequence). V shed 4 bases and J shed 1 base, with 6 bases lying between them. The CDR3 is made up of 12 amino acids. The CDR3 here is CASSTTSYEQYF. CDR3 sequence (DNA): TGTGCCAGCAGCACTACTTCCTACGAGCAGTACTTC.